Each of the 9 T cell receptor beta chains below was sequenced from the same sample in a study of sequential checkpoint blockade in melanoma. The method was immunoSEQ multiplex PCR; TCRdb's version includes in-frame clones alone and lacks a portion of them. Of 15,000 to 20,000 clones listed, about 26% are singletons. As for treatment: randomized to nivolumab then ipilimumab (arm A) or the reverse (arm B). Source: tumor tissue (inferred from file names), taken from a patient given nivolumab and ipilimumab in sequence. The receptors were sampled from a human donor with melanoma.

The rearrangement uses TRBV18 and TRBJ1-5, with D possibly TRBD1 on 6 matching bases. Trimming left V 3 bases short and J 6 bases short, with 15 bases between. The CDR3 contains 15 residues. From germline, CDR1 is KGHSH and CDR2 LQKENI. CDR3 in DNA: TGTGCCAGCTCACCTGTTAAACAGGGAAGTCAGCCCCAGCATTTT. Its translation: CASSPVKQGSQPQHF.

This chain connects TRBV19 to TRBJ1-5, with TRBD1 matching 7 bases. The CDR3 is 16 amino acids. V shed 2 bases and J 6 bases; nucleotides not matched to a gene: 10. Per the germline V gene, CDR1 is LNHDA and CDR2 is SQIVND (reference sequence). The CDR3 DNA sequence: TGTGCCAGTAGTATAAATTATCGGCAGGGGGGTCAGCCCCAGCATTTT. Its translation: CASSINYRQGGQPQHF.

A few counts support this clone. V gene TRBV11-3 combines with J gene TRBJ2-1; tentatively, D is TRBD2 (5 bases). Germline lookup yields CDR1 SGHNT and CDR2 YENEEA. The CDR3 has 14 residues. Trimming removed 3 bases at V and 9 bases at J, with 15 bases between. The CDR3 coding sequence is TGTGCCAGCAGCTTGTCCCTTTTAGGAGGTGAGCAGTTCTTC. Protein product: CASSLSLLGGEQFF. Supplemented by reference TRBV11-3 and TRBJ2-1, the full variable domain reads EAGVVQSPRYKIIEKKQPVAFWCNPISGHNTLYWYLQNLGQGPELLIRYENEEAVDDSQLPKDRFSAERLKGVDSTLKIQPAELGDSAVYLCASSLSLLGGEQFFGPGTRLTVL.

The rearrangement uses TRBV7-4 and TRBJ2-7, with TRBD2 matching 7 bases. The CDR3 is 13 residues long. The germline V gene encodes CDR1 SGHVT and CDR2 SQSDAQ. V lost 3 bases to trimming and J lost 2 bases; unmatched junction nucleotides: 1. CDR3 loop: CASSFGTTYEQYF. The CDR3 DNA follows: TGTGCCAGCAGCTTCGGGACTACCTACGAGCAGTACTTC.

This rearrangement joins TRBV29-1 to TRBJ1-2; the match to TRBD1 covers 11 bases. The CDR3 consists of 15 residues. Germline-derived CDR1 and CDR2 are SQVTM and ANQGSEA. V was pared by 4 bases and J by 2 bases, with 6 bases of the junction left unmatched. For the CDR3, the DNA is TGCAGCGTTGGGATCAGGACAGGGGGCAACTATGGCTACACCTTC. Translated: CSVGIRTGGNYGYTF.

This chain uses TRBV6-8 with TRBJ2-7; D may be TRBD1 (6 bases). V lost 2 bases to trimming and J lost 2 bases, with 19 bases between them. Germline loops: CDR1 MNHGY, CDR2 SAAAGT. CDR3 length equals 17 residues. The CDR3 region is CASSYPLPGQRTYEQYF. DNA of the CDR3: TGTGCCAGCAGTTACCCCCTTCCGGGACAAAGAACCTACGAGCAGTACTTC.

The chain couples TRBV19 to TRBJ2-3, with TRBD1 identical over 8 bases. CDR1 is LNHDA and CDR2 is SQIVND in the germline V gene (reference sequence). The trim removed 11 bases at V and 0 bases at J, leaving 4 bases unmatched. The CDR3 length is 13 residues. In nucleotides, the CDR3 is TGTGCCGCGGGACAGGTGAGCACAGATACGCAGTATTTT. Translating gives CAAGQVSTDTQYF.

CDR3 loop: CASSNPPSPNTEAFF. The CDR3 DNA is TGTGCCAGTAGTAACCCCCCCAGCCCGAACACTGAAGCTTTCTTT. The chain has TRBV19 and TRBJ1-1; D gene ambiguous. The germline V gene encodes CDR1 LNHDA and CDR2 SQIVND (reference sequence). V was shortened by 4 bases and J by 1 base, with 13 bases between the two germline ends. CDR3 length equals 15 residues. The entire variable domain, with the rest obtained from reference TRBV19 and TRBJ1-1, is as follows: DGGITQSPKYLFRKEGQNVTLSCEQNLNHDAMYWYRQDPGQGLRLIYYSQIVNDFQKGDIAEGYSVSREKKESFPLTVTSAQKNPTAFYLCASSNPPSPNTEAFFGQGTRLTVV.

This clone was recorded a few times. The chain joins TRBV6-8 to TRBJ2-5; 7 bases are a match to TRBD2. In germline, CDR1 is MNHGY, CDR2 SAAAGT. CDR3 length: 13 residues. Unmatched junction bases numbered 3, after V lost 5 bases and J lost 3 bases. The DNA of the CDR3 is TGTGCCAGCAGTACGGGGGGAAAAGAGACCCAGTACTTC. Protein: CASSTGGKETQYF.